A selection of T cell receptor beta chains follows, all from one sample in a study of OX40 agonist ivuxolimab in advanced cancers. Assay: immunoSEQ multiplex PCR; the TCRdb copy retains only in-frame clones and omits some. The table lists about 76,000 clones, 75% to 90% of them singletons. The sample here was CD4+ or CD8+ T cells sorted from blood, taken in a trial of the OX40 agonist ivuxolimab. The receptors originated from an adult with an advanced solid tumor such as melanoma, head and neck, liver or kidney cancer. The CDR3 runs from the conserved cysteine through the conserved F or W. The order of the fields is CDR3 length, V gene, D gene, J gene, clone size, CDR3 DNA, CDR3 protein. The D gene is left open where the match is weak. Size tells how often a clone was seen (once, few, many) or the class of an expanded clone, and some rows leave it out.

CDR3 length: 15
V gene: TRBV9
D gene: TRBD2
J gene: TRBJ2-1
clone size: few
CDR3 DNA: TGTGCCAGCAGCGTAACTAGCGGGAGCCCCAATGAGCAGTTCTTC
CDR3 protein: CASSVTSGSPNEQFF

CDR3 length: 13
V gene: TRBV11-1
D gene: NA
J gene: TRBJ2-1
clone size: once
CDR3 DNA: TGTGCCAGCAGCTTAGAAATCAACTATGAGCAGTTCTTC
CDR3 protein: CASSLEINYEQFF

CDR3 length: 17
V gene: TRBV14
D gene: TRBD1
J gene: TRBJ2-3
clone size: NA
CDR3 DNA: TGTGCCAGCAGCCAGAACACAGGGGGCGTTGGGACAGATACGCAGTATTTT
CDR3 protein: CASSQNTGGVGTDTQYF

CDR3 length: 14
V gene: TRBV7-9
D gene: TRBD1
J gene: TRBJ1-2
clone size: NA
CDR3 DNA: TGTGCCAGCAGCTCCGACAGGGGGAGGCGAGGCTACACCTTC
CDR3 protein: CASSSDRGRRGYTF

CDR3 length: 17
V gene: TRBV7-2
D gene: TRBD1
J gene: TRBJ1-5
clone size: NA
CDR3 DNA: TGTGCCAGCAGTCCCCAGGGGGGCGGTTATAGCAATCAGCCCCAGCATTTT
CDR3 protein: CASSPQGGGYSNQPQHF

CDR3 length: 11
V gene: TRBV20-1
D gene: NA
J gene: TRBJ2-3
clone size: NA
CDR3 DNA: TGCAGTGCGGCAGCTTGGGATACGCAGTATTTT
CDR3 protein: CSAAAWDTQYF

CDR3 length: 16
V gene: TRBV4-2
D gene: TRBD2
J gene: TRBJ2-3
clone size: NA
CDR3 DNA: TGTGCCAGCAGCCAAGCGGCGCTAGCGGAGGCAGATACGCAGTATTTT
CDR3 protein: CASSQAALAEADTQYF

CDR3 length: 14
V gene: TRBV5-1
D gene: TRBD1
J gene: TRBJ1-1
clone size: NA
CDR3 DNA: TGCGCCAGCAGCGCTGGGACAGGTAACACTGAAGCTTTCTTT
CDR3 protein: CASSAGTGNTEAFF

CDR3 length: 16
V gene: TRBV5-1
D gene: TRBD1
J gene: TRBJ1-1
clone size: NA
CDR3 DNA: TGCGCCAGCAGCCCCCACCTACAGGGGCCGAACACTGAAGCTTTCTTT
CDR3 protein: CASSPHLQGPNTEAFF

CDR3 length: 16
V gene: TRBV5-1
D gene: TRBD1
J gene: TRBJ2-6
clone size: NA
CDR3 DNA: TGCGCCAGCAGCTTCAGGGGGCTCTCTGGGGCCAACGTCCTGACTTTC
CDR3 protein: CASSFRGLSGANVLTF

CDR3 length: 17
V gene: TRBV5-6
D gene: TRBD1
J gene: TRBJ2-7
clone size: once
CDR3 DNA: TGTGCCAGCAGCTTGACTGTGGGGACAGGGGAGGTCCACGAGCAGTACTTC
CDR3 protein: CASSLTVGTGEVHEQYF

CDR3 length: 12
V gene: TRBV18
D gene: NA
J gene: TRBJ2-1
clone size: once
CDR3 DNA: TGTGCCAGCTCACCGGAGTGGGGTGAGCAGTTCTTC
CDR3 protein: CASSPEWGEQFF

CDR3 length: 15
V gene: TRBV5-1
D gene: TRBD1
J gene: TRBJ2-7
clone size: NA
CDR3 DNA: TGCGCCAGCAGCCCGGACAGGGGGCTTCTGGACGAGCAGTACTTC
CDR3 protein: CASSPDRGLLDEQYF

CDR3 length: 13
V gene: TRBV11-3
D gene: NA
J gene: TRBJ2-7
clone size: NA
CDR3 DNA: TGTGCCAGCAGCCGGTTGTCGGGTCTCGAGCAGTACTTC
CDR3 protein: CASSRLSGLEQYF

CDR3 length: 14
V gene: TRBV6-5
D gene: NA
J gene: TRBJ1-1
clone size: NA
CDR3 DNA: TGTGCCAGCAGACTTGACGGAAGGGACACTGAAGCTTTCTTT
CDR3 protein: CASRLDGRDTEAFF

CDR3 length: 15
V gene: TRBV5-1
D gene: NA
J gene: TRBJ2-2
clone size: NA
CDR3 DNA: TGCGCCAGCAGCTTGGGGCCCTGGAACACCGGGGAGCTGTTTTTT
CDR3 protein: CASSLGPWNTGELFF

CDR3 length: 13
V gene: TRBV19
D gene: NA
J gene: TRBJ1-2
clone size: NA
CDR3 DNA: TGTGCCAGTAGTAGTTCGACAGGCGATGGCTACACCTTC
CDR3 protein: CASSSSTGDGYTF

CDR3 length: 12
V gene: TRBV4-2
D gene: NA
J gene: TRBJ2-7
clone size: few
CDR3 DNA: TGTGCCAGCAGCTCGAGCTCCTACGAGCAGTACTTC
CDR3 protein: CASSSSSYEQYF

CDR3 length: 16
V gene: TRBV11-3
D gene: TRBD2
J gene: TRBJ2-1
clone size: NA
CDR3 DNA: TGTGCCAGCAGCGATGCCGGGACTAGCGGGAGCCATGAGCAGTTCTTC
CDR3 protein: CASSDAGTSGSHEQFF

CDR3 length: 16
V gene: TRBV7-2
D gene: TRBD2
J gene: TRBJ2-3
clone size: NA
CDR3 DNA: TGTGCCAGCAGCTTAGTTAGCGGGAGGGCCCTTGATACGCAGTATTTT
CDR3 protein: CASSLVSGRALDTQYF

CDR3 length: 15
V gene: TRBV18
D gene: TRBD1
J gene: TRBJ1-2
clone size: once
CDR3 DNA: TGTGCCAGCTCACCCGGACAGGGAGCCCTCTATGGCTACACCTTC
CDR3 protein: CASSPGQGALYGYTF

CDR3 length: 15
V gene: TRBV10-3
D gene: TRBD1
J gene: TRBJ1-2
clone size: few
CDR3 DNA: TGTGCCATCAGTGAGTCCGCGGGACAGAACTATGGCTACACCTTC
CDR3 protein: CAISESAGQNYGYTF

CDR3 length: 13
V gene: TRBV19
D gene: NA
J gene: TRBJ1-2
clone size: NA
CDR3 DNA: TGTGCCAGTAGAAGGGCCAGGGAGGGTGGCTACACCTTC
CDR3 protein: CASRRAREGGYTF

CDR3 length: 15
V gene: TRBV9
D gene: TRBD1
J gene: TRBJ1-3
clone size: NA
CDR3 DNA: TGTGCCAGCAGCGGGGACAGGGGGCTTGGAAACACCATATATTTT
CDR3 protein: CASSGDRGLGNTIYF

CDR3 length: 15
V gene: TRBV6-5
D gene: NA
J gene: TRBJ1-3
clone size: NA
CDR3 DNA: TGTGCCAGCAGCTACACCAGGAGCGGGGGAAACACCATATATTTT
CDR3 protein: CASSYTRSGGNTIYF

CDR3 length: 15
V gene: TRBV6-1
D gene: NA
J gene: TRBJ1-2
clone size: NA
CDR3 DNA: TGTGCCAGCAGTCTCCTAAGGGAAGGGGACTATGGCTACACCTTC
CDR3 protein: CASSLLREGDYGYTF

CDR3 length: 14
V gene: TRBV5-6
D gene: TRBD1
J gene: TRBJ2-7
clone size: NA
CDR3 DNA: TGTGCCAGCAGCTTAGGAGGACAGGCCTACGAGCAGTACTTC
CDR3 protein: CASSLGGQAYEQYF

CDR3 length: 14
V gene: TRBV5-1
D gene: NA
J gene: TRBJ2-2
clone size: NA
CDR3 DNA: TGCGCCAGCAGCTTGGCCACGTTTGTCGGGGAGCTGTTTTTT
CDR3 protein: CASSLATFVGELFF

CDR3 length: 15
V gene: TRBV7-2
D gene: TRBD1
J gene: TRBJ1-2
clone size: NA
CDR3 DNA: TGTGCCAGCAGCTTTGACAGGGGGAGTAACTATGGCTACACCTTC
CDR3 protein: CASSFDRGSNYGYTF

CDR3 length: 15
V gene: TRBV5-1
D gene: TRBD1
J gene: TRBJ1-2
clone size: once
CDR3 DNA: TGCGCCAGCGCCTTTAAGGCAGGGGGAAACTATGGCTACACCTTC
CDR3 protein: CASAFKAGGNYGYTF

CDR3 length: 15
V gene: TRBV6-1
D gene: TRBD2
J gene: TRBJ2-7
clone size: NA
CDR3 DNA: TGTGCCAGCAGTGACAAGACTAGCGCGTCCTACGAGCAGTACTTC
CDR3 protein: CASSDKTSASYEQYF